What follows are 7 T cell receptor beta chains derived from one specimen sequenced in a study of Ad26.COV2.S vaccination and SARS-CoV-2 variants. TCRdb keeps only in-frame clones here, not all; method: immunoSEQ multiplex PCR. The sample has 300,000 to 400,000 clones, roughly 88% seen once. Specified treatment: 15 to 20 received Ad26.COV2.S at low or high dose, single or two shots; roughly five received placebo; per-sample allocation not given. The samples date from day 63 after the first vaccine or placebo injection. Sample: peripheral blood, taken in a trial of Ad26.COV2.S vaccine versus placebo. These receptor sequences come from a person between 18 and 65 years old who received the Ad26.COV2.S COVID-19 vaccine or a placebo.

The rearrangement joins TRBV5-1 to TRBJ1-1; D call uncertain. Germline loops: CDR1 SGHRS, CDR2 YFSETQ. The CDR3 has 14 residues. Trimming cost V 0 bases and J 5 bases, with 11 bases left between them. The CDR3 here is CASSLVVGRTEAFF. CDR3 nucleotides: TGCGCCAGCAGCTTGGTGGTGGGTCGGACTGAAGCTTTCTTT.

This chain connects TRBV6-5 to TRBJ1-3; no clear D gene. This CDR3 region has 15 residues. Germline V gives CDR1 MNHEY, CDR2 SVGAGI. Trimming left V 5 bases short and J 0 bases short, with 11 bases between. CDR3: CASSTTSYSGNTIYF. The DNA of the CDR3 is TGTGCCAGCAGTACCACATCTTACTCTGGAAACACCATATATTTT.

This rearrangement joins TRBV24-1 to TRBJ2-2; the match to TRBD2 covers 7 bases. The CDR3 spans 15 residues. Trimming cost V 4 bases and J 5 bases; bases outside gene matches: 6. Germline V gives CDR1 KGHDR, CDR2 SFDVKD. The DNA of the CDR3 is TGTGCCACCAGTGACCCTAGCGGAAATACCGGGGAGCTGTTTTTT. Protein: CATSDPSGNTGELFF.

The chain carries TRBV2 and TRBJ2-5; the D call may be TRBD1 or TRBD2 (5 bases each). Trimming stripped 3 bases from V and 5 bases from J, with 10 bases between. CDR3 length equals 13 residues. From germline, CDR1 is SNHLY and CDR2 FYNNEI. This chain's CDR3 is CASSDEGLETQYF. CDR3 sequence (DNA): TGTGCCAGCAGTGACGAGGGGTTGGAGACCCAGTACTTC.

This rearrangement joins TRBV4-3 to TRBJ2-1; 7 positions agree with TRBD2. The CDR3 runs to 17 residues. Per germline, CDR1 LGHNA and CDR2 YSLEER. V lost 0 bases, J lost 3 bases, and 8 bases stayed unmatched. The CDR3 is CASSQEREAGNYNEQFF. CDR3 sequence (DNA): TGCGCCAGCAGCCAAGAACGGGAGGCAGGTAACTACAATGAGCAGTTCTTC.

The chain is built from TRBV19 and TRBJ1-2, with 10 nucleotides matching TRBD1. This CDR3 contains 20 residues. CDR1 is LNHDA and CDR2 is SQIVND in the germline V gene (reference sequence). After removal of 3 bases from V and 5 bases from J, the junction contained 21 bases not matched to a gene. The CDR3 coding sequence is TGTGCCAGTAGTATCATCGATATCTCCCGAGACAGGGGGCTCGGGTATGGCTACACCTTC. This gives the protein CASSIIDISRDRGLGYGYTF.

The rearrangement links TRBV7-2 to TRBJ2-7, with D perhaps assigned TRBD1 or TRBD2 (5 bases each). V lost 2 bases and J 3 bases, leaving 11 bases between the germline ends. The CDR3 length is 14 residues. Germline loops: CDR1 SGHTA, CDR2 FQGNSA. The DNA for the CDR3 is TGTGCCAGCAGCTTATATCGGGGCGACTACGAGCAGTACGTC. Its translation: CASSLYRGDYEQYV.